This TCR beta chain was captured in a study of blood T cell repertoires in COVID-19. The table came from immunoSEQ multiplex PCR; TCRdb's copy has only in-frame clones and leaves some out. The sample shows approximately 50,000 clones, about 85% of them seen only once. This CDR3 has 16 amino acids. V shed 2 bases, J shed 3 bases, and the junction held 7 bases outside the gene matches. Germline CDR1 reads KGHDR; CDR2 reads SFDVKD. Sequences were obtained from peripheral blood. The V and J genes are TRBV24-1 and TRBJ2-5; 8 bases are a match to TRBD1. This receptor was taken from a human donor in a cohort sampled during active COVID-19. The CDR3 reads CATSDSSRQGKETQYF. The CDR3 nucleotides read TGTGCCACCAGTGATTCCTCGCGACAGGGGAAAGAGACCCAGTACTTC.